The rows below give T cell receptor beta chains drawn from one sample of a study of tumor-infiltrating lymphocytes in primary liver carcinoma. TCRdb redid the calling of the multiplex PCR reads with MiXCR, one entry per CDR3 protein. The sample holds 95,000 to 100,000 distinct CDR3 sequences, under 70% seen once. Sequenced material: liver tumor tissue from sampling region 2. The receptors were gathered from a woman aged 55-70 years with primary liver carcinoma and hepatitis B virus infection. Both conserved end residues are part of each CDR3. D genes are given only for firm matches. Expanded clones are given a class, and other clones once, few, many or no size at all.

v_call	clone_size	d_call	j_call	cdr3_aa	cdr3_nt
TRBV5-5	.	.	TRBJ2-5	CASSFGPTNHETQYF	TGTGCCAGCAGCTTTGGACCCACGAACCATGAGACCCAGTACTTC
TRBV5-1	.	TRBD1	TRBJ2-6	CTSSLFAGTGGSGSGANVLTF	TGCACCAGCAGCTTGTTCGCGGGGACAGGTGGCTCAGGATCAGGGGCCAACGTCCTGACTTTC
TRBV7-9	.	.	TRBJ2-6	CASSLAAGTNVLTF	TGTGCCAGCAGCCTAGCTGCCGGGACCAACGTCCTGACTTTC
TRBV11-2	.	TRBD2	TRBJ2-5	CASSLIGLAGIDTQYF	TGTGCCAGCAGCCTGATCGGACTAGCGGGCATAGATACCCAGTACTTC
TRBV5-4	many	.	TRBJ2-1	CASSFGGNNEQFF	TGTGCCAGCAGCTTTGGGGGTAACAATGAGCAGTTCTTC
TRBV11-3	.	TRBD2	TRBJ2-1	CASSLGGLYNEQFF	TGTGCCAGCAGCTTAGGGGGACTATACAATGAACAGTTTTTC
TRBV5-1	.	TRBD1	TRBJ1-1	CAGSLGQGYAEAFF	TGCGCCGGCAGCTTGGGACAGGGATACGCTGAAGCTTTCTTT
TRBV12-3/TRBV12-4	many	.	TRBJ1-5	CASSLQDSNQPQHF	TGTGCCAGCAGTCTACAGGATAGCAATCAGCCCCAGCATTTT
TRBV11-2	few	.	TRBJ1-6	CASRLDPGSRSLLHF	TGTGCCAGCCGCTTAGATCCGGGGAGTCGCTCACTCCTCCACTTT
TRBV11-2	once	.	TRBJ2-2	CARSLDRTWKLFF	TGTGCCAGGAGCTTAGATAGGACTTGGAAGCTGTTTTTT
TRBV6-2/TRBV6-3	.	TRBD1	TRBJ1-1	CVSGGQAETFF	TGTGTCAGCGGGGGACAGGCCGAAACTTTCTTT
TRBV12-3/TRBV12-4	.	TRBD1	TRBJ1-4	CASSSGQGTNEKLCF	TGTGCCAGCAGCTCGGGACAGGGTACCAATGAAAAACTGTGTTTT
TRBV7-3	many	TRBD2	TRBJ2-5	CASSSAGGFQETQYF	TGTGCCAGCAGCTCGGCGGGAGGATTCCAAGAGACCCAGTACTTC
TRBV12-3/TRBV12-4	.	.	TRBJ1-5	CASSVGGQQPHHF	TGTGCCAGCAGTGTCGGAGGGCAGCAGCCCCACCATTTT
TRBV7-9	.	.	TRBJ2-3	CASIAQGLGTDTHYF	TGTGCCAGCATCGCACAGGGCCTTGGCACAGATACGCACTATTTT
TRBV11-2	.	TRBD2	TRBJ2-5	CASSFSGRDETQYF	TGTGCCAGCAGCTTCAGTGGGAGGGATGAGACCCAGTACTTC
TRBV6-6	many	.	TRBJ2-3	CASRPGATDTQYF	TGTGCCAGCAGGCCCGGGGCCACAGATACGCAGTATTTT
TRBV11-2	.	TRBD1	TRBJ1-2	CARSLNRGFYDFTF	TGTGCCAGAAGCTTAAACAGGGGATTCTATGACTTCACCTTC
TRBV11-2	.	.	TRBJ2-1	CANSPDLRYREQFF	TGTGCCAATAGTCCGGACTTGAGGTATAGGGAGCAGTTCTTC
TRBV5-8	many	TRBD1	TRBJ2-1	CASRDRGQAEQFF	TGTGCCAGCAGAGACAGGGGCCAGGCTGAGCAGTTCTTC
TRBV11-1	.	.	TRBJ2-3	CASSRSSWFTGTQYF	TGTGCTAGCAGTCGTTCTTCGTGGTTCACAGGTACGCAGTATTTT
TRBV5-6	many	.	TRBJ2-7	CASSTTVIYGSYEQYF	TGTGCCAGCAGCACGACCGTCATATATGGCTCCTACGAGCAGTACTTC
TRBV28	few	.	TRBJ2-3	CASRGGISTDTQYF	TGTGCCAGCAGGGGCGGGATTAGCACAGATACGCAGTATTTT
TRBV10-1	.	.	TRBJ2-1	CASSEGVSFNEQFF	TGCGCCAGCAGTGAGGGGGTCTCCTTCAATGAACAGTTCTTC
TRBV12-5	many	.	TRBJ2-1	CASGTRLNEQFF	TGTGCTAGTGGGACCCGCCTCAATGAGCAGTTCTTC
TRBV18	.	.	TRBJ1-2	CTSSPRTGNTNYGYTF	TGTACCAGCTCACCAAGGACCGGTAACACTAACTATGGCTACACCTTC
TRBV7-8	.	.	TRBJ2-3	CASSPLAGGPADTRFF	TGTGCCAGCAGCCCCCTAGCAGGAGGGCCCGCAGATACGCGGTTTTTT
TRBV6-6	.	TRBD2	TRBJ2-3	CASNRGTSGMGGDAQYF	TGTGCCAGCAATCGTGGGACTAGCGGGATGGGTGGGGATGCGCAGTATTTT
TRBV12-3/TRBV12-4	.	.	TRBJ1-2	CASSLGRQSYAF	TGTGCCAGCAGTCTAGGCCGACAGAGCTATGCCTTC
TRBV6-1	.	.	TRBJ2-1	CASSEHGSRSEQFF	TGTGCCAGCAGTGAACACGGTAGCAGAAGTGAGCAGTTCTTC
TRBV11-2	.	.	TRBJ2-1	CANSLHGSSYNEQFF	TGCGCCAACAGCTTACATGGTAGCTCCTACAATGAGCAGTTCTTC
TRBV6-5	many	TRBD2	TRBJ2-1	CASRETSGSRGNEQFF	TGTGCCAGCAGGGAGACTAGCGGGAGCCGTGGGAATGAGCAGTTCTTC
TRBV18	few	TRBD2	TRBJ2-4	CASSPTSGRALNIQYF	TGTGCCAGCTCACCTACTAGCGGGAGGGCCCTAAACATTCAGTACTTC
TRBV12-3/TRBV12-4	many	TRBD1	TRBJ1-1	CASSRMTGLGTEAFF	TGTGCCAGCAGTCGTATGACAGGGCTTGGGACTGAAGCTTTCTTT
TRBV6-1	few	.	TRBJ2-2	CASSDRRVTGELFF	TGTGCCAGCAGTGACAGGAGGGTCACCGGGGAGCTGTTTTTT
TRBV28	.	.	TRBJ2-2	CGSTRSTGELFF	TGTGGCAGCACTCGGTCAACCGGGGAACTGTTTTTT
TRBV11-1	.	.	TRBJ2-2	CASRGRTGSANIGEPFF	TGTGCCAGCAGGGGAAGAACGGGATCCGCGAACATAGGGGAGCCGTTTTTT
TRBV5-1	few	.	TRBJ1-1	CASSPDRMNIEAFF	TGCGCCAGCAGCCCCGATAGAATGAACATTGAAGCTTTCTTT
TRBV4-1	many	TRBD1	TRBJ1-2	CASSQGQGEGGYTF	TGCGCCAGCAGCCAAGGACAGGGGGAGGGTGGCTACACCTTC
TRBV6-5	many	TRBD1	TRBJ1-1	CASSYRLHRQGRGEAFF	TGTGCCAGCAGTTACCGACTACATCGACAGGGACGGGGTGAAGCTTTCTTT
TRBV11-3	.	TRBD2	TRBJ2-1	CASSVGDYNEQFF	TGTGCCAGCAGTGTCGGGGACTACAATGAACAGTTCTTC
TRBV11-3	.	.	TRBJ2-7	CASSLSGREHGQYF	TGTGCCAGCAGCTTAAGCGGACGGGAGCACGGGCAATACTTC
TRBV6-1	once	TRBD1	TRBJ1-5	CASSDRGTRDRYQLQHF	TGTGCCAGCAGTGACCGCGGGACCCGGGACAGGTATCAGCTGCAGCATTTT
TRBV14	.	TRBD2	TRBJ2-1	CASSDLGGRAFEQFF	TGTGCCAGCAGCGATCTTGGCGGGAGGGCCTTTGAGCAGTTCTTC
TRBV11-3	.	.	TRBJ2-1	CASNSRGALTMGNEQFF	TGTGCCAGCAACTCCCGGGGGGCGCTGACAATGGGCAATGAGCAGTTCTTC
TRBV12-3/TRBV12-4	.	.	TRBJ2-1	CAISRVRGDYNEQFF	TGTGCCATCAGTAGGGTTAGAGGGGATTACAATGAGCAGTTCTTC
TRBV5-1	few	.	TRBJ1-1	CASSWGRVNTEAFF	TGCGCCAGCAGCTGGGGCAGGGTAAACACTGAAGCTTTCTTT